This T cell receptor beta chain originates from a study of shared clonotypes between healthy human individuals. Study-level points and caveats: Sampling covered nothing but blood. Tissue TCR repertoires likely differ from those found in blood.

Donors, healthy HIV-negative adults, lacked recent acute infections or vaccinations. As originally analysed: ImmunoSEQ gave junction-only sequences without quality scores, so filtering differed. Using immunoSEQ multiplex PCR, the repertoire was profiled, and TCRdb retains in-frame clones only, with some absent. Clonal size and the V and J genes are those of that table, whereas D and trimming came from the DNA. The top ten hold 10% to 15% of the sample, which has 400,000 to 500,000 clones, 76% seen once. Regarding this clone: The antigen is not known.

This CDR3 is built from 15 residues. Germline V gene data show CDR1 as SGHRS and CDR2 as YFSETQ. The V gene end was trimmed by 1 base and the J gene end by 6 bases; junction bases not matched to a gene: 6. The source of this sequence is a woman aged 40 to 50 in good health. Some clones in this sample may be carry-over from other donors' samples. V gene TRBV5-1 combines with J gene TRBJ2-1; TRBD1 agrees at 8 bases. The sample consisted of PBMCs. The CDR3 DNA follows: TGCGCCAGCAGCTTGTCTGGACAGGGTGGCAATGAGCAGTTCTTC. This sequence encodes CASSLSGQGGNEQFF.